This TCR beta chain stems from a study of Ad26.COV2.S vaccination and SARS-CoV-2 variants. Across the study: Dosing was one shot or two shots 56 days apart.

Study results and caveats: Comparable non-spike TCR breadth was observed in vaccine and placebo recipients.

Note on this clone: Its target is unknown.

Stated treatment: around 19 received Ad26.COV2.S at low or high dose, single or two shots; five or six received placebo; per-sample allocation not given. Samples came from day 63 after the first vaccine or placebo injection. Generated by immunoSEQ multiplex PCR, the TCRdb table keeps only in-frame clones and is missing some. This sample carries approximately 300,000 clones, about 82% of them seen once, and the ten largest clones take under 2.5%. Trimming left V 6 bases short and J 5 bases short, with 22 bases between. CDR3 length equals 16 residues. Germline loops: CDR1 MDHEN, CDR2 SYDVKM. Sample: peripheral blood, taken in a trial of Ad26.COV2.S vaccine versus placebo. The source is a person between 18 and 60 years old who received the Ad26.COV2.S COVID-19 vaccine or a placebo. J is TRBJ1-2 and V is TRBV28, with D tentatively TRBD1 (6 bases). CDR3 sequence: CASSPGLGAHWYGYTF. In DNA form, the CDR3 reads TGTGCCAGCAGCCCCGGATTGGGGGCGCATTGGTATGGCTACACCTTC.